The T cell receptor beta chain under discussion was sequenced for a study of long-term antiretroviral therapy in people with HIV (dated by TCRdb to about 2022). Regarding the research as a whole: The earliest samples were collected approximately a decade before the 2015 WHO recommendation for immediate ART, a period when ART was typically delayed until CD4 counts fell. Test extractions of a monoclonal T-cell line alongside approximately 34 polyclonal samples showed no cross-contamination during QIAcube processing. The cohort contributed fewer than 200 cryopreserved PBMC samples from 30 to 35 adults with confirmed HIV infection, collected serially over a mean of approximately six years (range 1-12). Among the 30 or so participants with HIV, eleven were female. A retrospective serial study tested whether ART initiation and durable HIV suppression were associated with changes in peripheral blood TRB repertoire composition and diversity.

To be included, a participant needed at least one PBMC sample from before ART initiation plus at least two post-ART samples. All participants with HIV were treated in the United States of America. Before DNA extraction, cryopreserved samples containing 1-10 million PBMC were thawed and washed. At the time of the earliest PBMC sample, participants with HIV were aged between roughly 20 and 60 years. Per participant, PBMC samples came from 1-4 timepoints prior to ART initiation and 2-8 timepoints following ART initiation, for a median of 7 samples. Serial HIV viral load, CD4+ T-cell count, ART history and demographic data were obtained for every participant. A Qiagen kit on a QIAcube was used to extract genomic DNA from unsorted PBMC, with samples processed in batches of 12. Concerning this clone: Its antigen is unknown. Per-base quality was not reported, and no clone a single base away is much larger than it.

Broad study findings and their caveats: Unsorted PBMC were profiled instead of sorted CD4+ and CD8+ T cells because pre-ART samples had limited cell numbers. The repertoire was dominated across all time points by expanded TRB clones identified before ART initiation, although this dominance was seen to fluctuate and to decrease in many PLHIV after ART. Starting ART was linked to a significant rise in TRB diversity, yet even after long-term ART the diversity remained significantly lower than in transplant donor controls. Because PBMC availability was limited, only the TCR beta chain was sequenced, with no alpha chain pairing. The samples span the years 2004 to 2017, and the ART regimens used may be less effective than current regimens. CDR3 length ranges in HIV repertoires were narrower than in controls, and network structure suggested an antigen-experienced repertoire with only a slight naive shift after ART. Inferences about post-ART repertoire changes are limited because no data were available on ART adherence, viral resistance or therapy changes.

The germline V gene specifies SNHLY as CDR1 and FYNNEI as CDR2. The CDR3 spans 14 residues, from the cysteine through the phenylalanine. CDR3 DNA is the only sequence kept; it has 42 bases, read in frame from the first base. Between the V and J ends, shortened by 8 bases and 2 bases respectively, the junction contains 15 bases. The immunoSEQ hsTCRB v3.0 assay was used at survey level resolution to sequence the TRB variable region. A depth of about 40,000-55,000 T-cell genomes per sample was targeted for TRB sequencing. TRB libraries were pooled and sequenced on an Illumina MiSeq using a v3 150-cycle kit. Concerning the study's data processing: Repertoire analysis ran in R within a reproducible Nextflow workflow covering QC, data transformation and analysis. LymphoSeq2, an R package for exploring AIRR-Seq data, was used to implement custom analyses. After excluding a handful of samples that yielded fewer than 5000 total TRB sequences, some 190 HIV repertoires remained for analysis. Of the roughly 190 retained HIV repertoires, about 60 were collected before and roughly 130 after ART initiation. Repertoires were downsampled to 5000 TRB nucleotide sequences, and summary statistics were averaged over 100 downsampling iterations. TRB sequences were retained for analysis only if CDR3 regions of at least seven amino acids were present. Diversity was measured with a Shannon entropy-derived clonality score and the Gini coefficient. In the repertoire networks, any two of the top 5000 CDR3 amino acid sequences were linked whenever the two sequences differed by an edit distance of one. For TRB CDR3 amino acid sequences, GLIPH2 was used to predict antigen specificity groups and MHC restriction. To flag known associations with CMV, EBV, HIV or tissue antigens, CDR3 amino acid sequences were compared against VDJdb and McPAS-TCR. Pre-ART, post-ART and control groups were compared with Wilcoxon signed-rank tests and Holm-Bonferroni correction. TCRdb carries this immuneACCESS record with in-frame sequences only. Its versions omit some clonotypes, under half of them owing to an unresolved V gene in the studies checked, with the rest unexplained. The V and J calls and the clone size are those of that table, but D and trimming were determined from the DNA. This sample is represented by 34,000 or so clones; approximately 84% of them were singletons. The ten top clones hold 4.8% of the sample.

The source was unsorted PBMCs, collected roughly 2.8 years before starting antiretroviral therapy. The chain is encoded by TRBV2 joined to TRBJ2-5; tentative D gene TRBD1, with 6 bases matching. This TCR was recovered from a woman under 40 with HIV. The sequenced DNA: TGTGCCAGCTATTCTAACAGGGTACAAGAGACCCAGTACTTC. Protein translation: CASYSNRVQETQYF.